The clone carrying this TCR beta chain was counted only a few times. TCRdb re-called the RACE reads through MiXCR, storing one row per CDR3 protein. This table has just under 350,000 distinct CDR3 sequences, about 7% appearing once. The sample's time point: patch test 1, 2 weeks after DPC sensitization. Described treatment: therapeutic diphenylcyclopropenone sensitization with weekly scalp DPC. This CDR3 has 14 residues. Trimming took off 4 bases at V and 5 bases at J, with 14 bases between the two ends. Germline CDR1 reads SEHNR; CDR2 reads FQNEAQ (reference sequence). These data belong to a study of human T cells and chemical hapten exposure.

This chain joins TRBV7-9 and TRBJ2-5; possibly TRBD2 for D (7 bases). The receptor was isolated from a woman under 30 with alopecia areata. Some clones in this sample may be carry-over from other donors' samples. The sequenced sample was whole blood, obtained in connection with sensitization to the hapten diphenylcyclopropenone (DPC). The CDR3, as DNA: TGTGCCAGCAGCTCACGGGGGGCCGAGGAGACCCAGTACTTC. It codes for CASSSRGAEETQYF.